The subject of this entry is one T cell receptor (beta chain). This sample is part of a study of blood T cell repertoires in COVID-19. Study information: Donors in the United States, Italy and Spain gave samples during acute or convalescent COVID-19.

TCRdb keeps only in-frame clones here, not all; method: immunoSEQ multiplex PCR. The table lists hundreds of thousands of clones, 75% to 90% of them singletons. The participants were between about 18 and 90 years old and came from 24 US areas. Donors in Cohort 3 who had recovered were those with two negative PCRs, healthcare professional clearance, or resolution of their symptoms. Sequencing input: PBMCs or T cells enriched from blood (not recorded which). The TCR sequence derives from a man under 40 who had recovered from COVID-19.

DNA for the CDR3: TGTGCCAGCAGCTCGCCCTCAAACTTCAGGGGCGCCTCCCTCCATCATTTT. Translating gives CASSSPSNFRGASLHHF. V is TRBV5-8 and J is TRBJ1-5, with D maybe TRBD1 (6 bases). Trimming left V 3 bases short and J 16 bases short, with 32 bases between. The CDR3 runs 17 residues. From germline, CDR1 is SGHTS and CDR2 YDEGEE. Using reference TRBV5-8 and TRBJ1-5 for the parts outside the CDR3, the full variable domain is EAGVTQSPTHLIKTRGQQATLRCSPISGHTSVYWYQQALGLGLQFLLWYDEGEERNRGNFPPRFSGRQFPNYSSELNVNALELEDSALYLCASSSPSNFRGASLHHFGDGTRLSIL.